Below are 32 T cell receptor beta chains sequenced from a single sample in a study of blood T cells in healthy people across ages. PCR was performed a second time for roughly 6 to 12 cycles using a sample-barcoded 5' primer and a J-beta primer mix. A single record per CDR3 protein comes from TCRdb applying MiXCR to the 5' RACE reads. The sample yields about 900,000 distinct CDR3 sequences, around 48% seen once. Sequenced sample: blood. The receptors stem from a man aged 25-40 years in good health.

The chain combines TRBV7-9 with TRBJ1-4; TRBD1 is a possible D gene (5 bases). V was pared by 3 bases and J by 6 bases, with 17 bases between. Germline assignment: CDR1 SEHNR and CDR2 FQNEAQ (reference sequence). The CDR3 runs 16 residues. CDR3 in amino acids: CASSFTVGTEYEKLFF. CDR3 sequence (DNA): TGTGCCAGCAGCTTTACAGTCGGGACCGAATATGAAAAACTGTTTTTT.

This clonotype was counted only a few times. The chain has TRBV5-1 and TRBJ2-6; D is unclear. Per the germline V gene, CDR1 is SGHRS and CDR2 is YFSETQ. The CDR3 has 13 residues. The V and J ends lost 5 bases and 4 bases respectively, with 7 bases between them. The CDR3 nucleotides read TGCGCCAGCAGGAGGACCGGGGCCAACGTCCTGACTTTC. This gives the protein CASRRTGANVLTF. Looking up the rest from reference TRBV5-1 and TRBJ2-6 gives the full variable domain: KAGVTQTPRYLIKTRGQQVTLSCSPISGHRSVSWYQQTPGQGLQFLFEYFSETQRNKGNFPGRFSGRQFSNSRSEMNVSTLELGDSALYLCASRRTGANVLTFGAGSRLTVL.

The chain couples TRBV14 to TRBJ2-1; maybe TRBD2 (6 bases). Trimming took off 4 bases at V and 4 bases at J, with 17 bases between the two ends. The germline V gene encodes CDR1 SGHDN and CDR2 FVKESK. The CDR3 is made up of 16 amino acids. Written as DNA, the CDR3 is TGTGCCAGCAGCCCCTATTTTCTGGGGGGATACAATGAGCAGTTCTTC. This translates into CASSPYFLGGYNEQFF.

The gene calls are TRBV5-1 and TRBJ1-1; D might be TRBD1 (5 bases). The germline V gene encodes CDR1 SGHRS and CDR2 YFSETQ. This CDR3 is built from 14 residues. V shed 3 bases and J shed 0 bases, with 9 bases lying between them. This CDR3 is CASSSGPLNTEAFF. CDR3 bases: TGCGCCAGCAGCTCGGGACCGCTGAACACTGAAGCTTTCTTT.

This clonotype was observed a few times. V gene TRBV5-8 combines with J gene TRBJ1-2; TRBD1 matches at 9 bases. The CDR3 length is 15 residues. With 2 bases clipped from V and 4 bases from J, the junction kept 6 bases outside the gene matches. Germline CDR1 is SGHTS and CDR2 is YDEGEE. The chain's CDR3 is CASSLDRGSRYGYTF. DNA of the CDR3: TGTGCCAGCAGCTTAGACAGGGGGTCGCGCTATGGCTACACCTTC.

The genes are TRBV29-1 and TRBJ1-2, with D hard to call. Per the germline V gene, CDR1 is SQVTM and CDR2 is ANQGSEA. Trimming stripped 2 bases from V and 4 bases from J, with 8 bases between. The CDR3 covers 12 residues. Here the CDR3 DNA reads TGCAGCGTTGAAACACACAGCTATGGCTACACCTTC. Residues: CSVETHSYGYTF.

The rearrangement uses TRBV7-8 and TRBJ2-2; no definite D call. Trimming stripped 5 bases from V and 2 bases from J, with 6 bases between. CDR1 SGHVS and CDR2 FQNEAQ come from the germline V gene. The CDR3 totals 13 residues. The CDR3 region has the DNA TGTGCCAGCAGCAACATAAACACCGGGGAGCTGTTTTTT. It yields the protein CASSNINTGELFF.

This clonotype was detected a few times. In DNA, the CDR3 is TGTGCCAGCAGCTTACCCACTGTGGGGGGAACCTATGGCTACACCTTC. Translation: CASSLPTVGGTYGYTF. V gene TRBV11-2 combines with J gene TRBJ1-2; a weak D match, TRBD1 (5 bases). V was trimmed by 2 bases and J by 4 bases, leaving 17 bases between them. Per germline, CDR1 SGHAT and CDR2 FQNNGV. The CDR3 covers 16 residues.

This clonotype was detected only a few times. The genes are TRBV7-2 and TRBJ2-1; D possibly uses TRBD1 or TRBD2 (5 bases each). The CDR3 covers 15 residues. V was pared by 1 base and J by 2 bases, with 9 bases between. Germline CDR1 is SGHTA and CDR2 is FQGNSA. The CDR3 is CASSLGDGTYNEQFF. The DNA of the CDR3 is TGTGCCAGCAGCTTAGGGGACGGCACCTACAATGAGCAGTTCTTC.

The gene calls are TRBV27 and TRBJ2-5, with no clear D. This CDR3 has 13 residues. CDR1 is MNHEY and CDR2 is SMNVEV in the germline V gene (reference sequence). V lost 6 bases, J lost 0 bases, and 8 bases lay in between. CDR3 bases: TGTGCCAGCAGATATATGTACCAAGAGACCCAGTACTTC. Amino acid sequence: CASRYMYQETQYF.

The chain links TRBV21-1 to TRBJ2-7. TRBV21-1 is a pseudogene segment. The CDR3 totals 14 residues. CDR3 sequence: CASSKAGFSYEQYF. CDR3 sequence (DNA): TGTGCCAGCAGCAAAGCGGGCTTTTCCTACGAGCAGTACTTC.

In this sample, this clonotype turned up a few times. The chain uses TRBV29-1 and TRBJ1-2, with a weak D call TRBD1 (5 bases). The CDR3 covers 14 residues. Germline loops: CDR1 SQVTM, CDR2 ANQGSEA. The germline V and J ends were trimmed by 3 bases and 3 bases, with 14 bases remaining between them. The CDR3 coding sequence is TGCAGCGTTGACAAAATCACGGGGGACTATGGCTACACCTTC. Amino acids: CSVDKITGDYGYTF.

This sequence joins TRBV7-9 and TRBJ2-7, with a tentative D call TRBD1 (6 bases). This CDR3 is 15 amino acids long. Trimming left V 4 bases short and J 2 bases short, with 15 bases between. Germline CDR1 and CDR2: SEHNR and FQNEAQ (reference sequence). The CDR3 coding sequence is TGTGCCAGCAGCTGGAACCGGGACATAACCTACGAGCAGTACTTC. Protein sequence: CASSWNRDITYEQYF.

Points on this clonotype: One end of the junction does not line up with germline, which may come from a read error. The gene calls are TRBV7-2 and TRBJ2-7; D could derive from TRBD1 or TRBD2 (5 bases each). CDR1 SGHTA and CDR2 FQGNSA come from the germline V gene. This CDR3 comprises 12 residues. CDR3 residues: CAGSRDLYEQYF. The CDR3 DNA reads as TGTGCCGGCAGCCGGGACCTCTACGAGCAGTACTTC.

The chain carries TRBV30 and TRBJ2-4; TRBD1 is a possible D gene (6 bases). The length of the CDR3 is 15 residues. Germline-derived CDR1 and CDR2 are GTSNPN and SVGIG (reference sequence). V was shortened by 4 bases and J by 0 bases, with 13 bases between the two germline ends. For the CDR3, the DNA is TGTGCCTGGACCCCGGACAGTTTAGCCAAAAACATTCAGTACTTC. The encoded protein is CAWTPDSLAKNIQYF.

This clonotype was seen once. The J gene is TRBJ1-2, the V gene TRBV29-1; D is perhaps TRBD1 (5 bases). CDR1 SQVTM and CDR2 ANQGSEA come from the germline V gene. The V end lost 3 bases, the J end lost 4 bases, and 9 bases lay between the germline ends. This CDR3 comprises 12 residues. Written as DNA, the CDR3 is TGCAGCGTTGACGGGGCCCTCTATGGCTACACCTTC. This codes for CSVDGALYGYTF.

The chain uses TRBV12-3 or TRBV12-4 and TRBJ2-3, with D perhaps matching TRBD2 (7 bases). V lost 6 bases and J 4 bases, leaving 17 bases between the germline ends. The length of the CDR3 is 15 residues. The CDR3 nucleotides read TGTGCCAGCAGCCGACTAAGGGGGGGAGCAGATACGCAGTATTTT. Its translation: CASSRLRGGADTQYF.

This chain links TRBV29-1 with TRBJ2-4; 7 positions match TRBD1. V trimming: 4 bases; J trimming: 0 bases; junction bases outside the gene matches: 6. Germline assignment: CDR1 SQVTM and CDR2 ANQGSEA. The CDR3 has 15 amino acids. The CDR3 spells CSVVAGTAAKNIQYF. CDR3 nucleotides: TGCAGCGTTGTTGCTGGGACAGCAGCCAAAAACATTCAGTACTTC.

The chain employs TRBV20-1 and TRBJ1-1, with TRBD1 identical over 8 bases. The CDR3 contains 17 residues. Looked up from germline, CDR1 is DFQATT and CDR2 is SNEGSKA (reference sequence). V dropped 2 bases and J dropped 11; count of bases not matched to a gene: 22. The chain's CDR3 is CSARTLFQGANNPGAFF. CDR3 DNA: TGCAGTGCTAGAACTTTATTTCAGGGGGCGAACAATCCGGGGGCTTTCTTT.

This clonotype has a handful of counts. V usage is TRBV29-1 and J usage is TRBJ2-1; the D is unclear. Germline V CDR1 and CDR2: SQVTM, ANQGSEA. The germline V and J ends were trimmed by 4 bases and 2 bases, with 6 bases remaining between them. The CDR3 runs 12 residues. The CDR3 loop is CSVGAAYNEQFF. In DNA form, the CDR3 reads TGCAGCGTTGGGGCAGCCTACAATGAGCAGTTCTTC.

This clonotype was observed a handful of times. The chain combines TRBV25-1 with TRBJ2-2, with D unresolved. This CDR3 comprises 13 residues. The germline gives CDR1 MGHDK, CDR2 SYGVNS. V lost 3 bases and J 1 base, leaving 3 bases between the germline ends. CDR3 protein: CASSDRNTGELFF. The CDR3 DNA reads TGTGCCAGCAGTGACAGGAACACCGGGGAGCTGTTTTTT.

Written as DNA, the CDR3 is TGTGCCAGCAGCTTTTCGCTATACAGCGGGGGGGCGGTCAATGAGCAGTTCTTC. Translated, it gives CASSFSLYSGGAVNEQFF. This sequence joins TRBV7-2 and TRBJ2-1, with TRBD2 matching 10 bases. Germline trimming cut 3 bases from V and 6 bases from J; bases unmatched to any gene: 14. This CDR3 region has 18 residues. Germline V gene sequence: CDR1 SGHTA, CDR2 FQGNSA.

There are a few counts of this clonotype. CDR3: CASYRRLASGANVLTF. The CDR3 DNA reads TGTGCCAGCTATCGCAGACTTGCCTCTGGGGCCAACGTCCTGACTTTC. This sequence joins TRBV13 and TRBJ2-6; D is uncertain. The germline V gene encodes CDR1 PRHDT and CDR2 FYEKMQ (reference sequence). This CDR3 has 16 residues. The V end lost 8 bases, the J end lost 0 bases, and 14 bases lay between the germline ends.

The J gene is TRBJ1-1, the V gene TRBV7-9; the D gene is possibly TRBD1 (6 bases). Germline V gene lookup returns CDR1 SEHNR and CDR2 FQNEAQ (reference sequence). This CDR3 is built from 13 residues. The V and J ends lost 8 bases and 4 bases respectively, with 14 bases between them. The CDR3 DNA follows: TGTGCCAGCCGATCGGGGGCGCGCACTGAAGCTTTCTTT. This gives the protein CASRSGARTEAFF.

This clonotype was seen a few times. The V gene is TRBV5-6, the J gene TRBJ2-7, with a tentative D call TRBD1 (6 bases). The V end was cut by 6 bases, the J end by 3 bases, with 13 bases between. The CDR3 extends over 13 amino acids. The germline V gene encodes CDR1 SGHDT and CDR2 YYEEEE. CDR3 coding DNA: TGTGCCAGCACCAGTGGACAGAGCTACGAGCAGTACTTC. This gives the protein CASTSGQSYEQYF.

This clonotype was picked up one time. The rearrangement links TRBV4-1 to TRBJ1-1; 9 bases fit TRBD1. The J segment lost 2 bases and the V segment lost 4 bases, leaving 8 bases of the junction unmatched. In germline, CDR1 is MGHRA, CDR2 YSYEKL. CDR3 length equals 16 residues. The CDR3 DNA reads TGCGCCAGCAGCCGCGTCTCGGGACAGGGAAACACTGAAGCTTTCTTT. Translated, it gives CASSRVSGQGNTEAFF.

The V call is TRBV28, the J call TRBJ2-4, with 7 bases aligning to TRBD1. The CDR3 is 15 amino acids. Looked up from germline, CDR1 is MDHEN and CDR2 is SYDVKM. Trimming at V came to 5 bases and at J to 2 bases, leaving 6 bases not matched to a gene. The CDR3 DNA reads TGTGCCAGCAGTCCCGGGACAGTTTCCAAAAACATTCAGTACTTC. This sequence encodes CASSPGTVSKNIQYF.

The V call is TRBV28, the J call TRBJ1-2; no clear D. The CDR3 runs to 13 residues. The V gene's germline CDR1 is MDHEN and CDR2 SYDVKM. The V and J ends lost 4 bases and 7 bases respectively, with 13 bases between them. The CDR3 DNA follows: TGTGCCAGCAGTTCGTCCACCTTAGGTGGCTACACCTTC. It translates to CASSSSTLGGYTF.

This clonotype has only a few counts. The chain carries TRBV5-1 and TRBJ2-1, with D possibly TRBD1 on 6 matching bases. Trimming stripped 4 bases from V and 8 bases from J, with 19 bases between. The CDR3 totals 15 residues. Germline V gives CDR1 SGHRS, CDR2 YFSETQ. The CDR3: CASSRGTGSFDEQFF. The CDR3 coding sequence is TGCGCCAGCAGCAGGGGTACAGGGAGTTTCGATGAGCAGTTCTTC.

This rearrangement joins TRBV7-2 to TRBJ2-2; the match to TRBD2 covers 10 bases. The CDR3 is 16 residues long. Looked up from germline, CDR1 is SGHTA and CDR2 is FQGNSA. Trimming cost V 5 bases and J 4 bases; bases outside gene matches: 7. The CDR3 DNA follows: TGTGCCAGCAGCCTTTTAGCGGGGGGTAGCACCGGGGAGCTGTTTTTT. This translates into CASSLLAGGSTGELFF. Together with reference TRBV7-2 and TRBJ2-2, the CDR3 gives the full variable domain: GAGVSQSPSNKVTEKGKDVELRCDPISGHTALYWYRQSLGQGLEFLIYFQGNSAPDKSGLPSDRFSAERTGGSVSTLTIQRTQQEDSAVYLCASSLLAGGSTGELFFGEGSRLTVL.

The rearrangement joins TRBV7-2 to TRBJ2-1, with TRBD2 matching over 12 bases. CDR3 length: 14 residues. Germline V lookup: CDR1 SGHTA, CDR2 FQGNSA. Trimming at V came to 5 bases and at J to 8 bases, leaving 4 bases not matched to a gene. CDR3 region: CASSPRLAGDEQFF. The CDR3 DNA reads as TGTGCCAGCAGCCCAAGACTAGCGGGGGATGAGCAGTTCTTC.

Here the CDR3 DNA reads TGCGCCAGCAGCTCCGGGTCTTCGAGGGATACGCAGTATTTT. Its translation is CASSSGSSRDTQYF. This chain uses TRBV5-1 with TRBJ2-3; D is unclear. Trimming removed 3 bases at V and 6 bases at J, with 14 bases between. This CDR3 region has 14 residues. Germline V gene sequence: CDR1 SGHRS, CDR2 YFSETQ.